Listed below are T cell receptor beta chains from one sample, sequenced in a study of cytomegalovirus exposure and HLA in healthy donors. Libraries were prepared by immunoSEQ multiplex PCR; TCRdb keeps only in-frame clonotypes and omits some of them. Here the sample spans over 250,000 clones, roughly 87% being singletons. Specimen: PBMCs. Receptor source: a woman in her twenties or thirties in good health and CMV-seropositive. CDR3s include the opening cysteine and the closing phenylalanine or tryptophan. A D gene is named only where the DNA matches it firmly. The size entry is marked missing in some rows and otherwise reads once, few, many or a size class.

j_call cdr3_length clone_size v_call d_call cdr3_aa cdr3_nt
TRBJ1-4 13 . TRBV5-4 . CASSRNREEKLFF TGTGCCAGCAGCAGAAACAGGGAAGAAAAACTGTTTTTT
TRBJ1-6 13 . TRBV4-1 . CASSQRGDSPLHF TGCGCCAGCAGCCAAAGGGGGGATTCACCCCTCCACTTT
TRBJ2-7 14 . TRBV19 TRBD1 CASSLGQGAYEQYF TGTGCCAGTAGTTTGGGACAGGGGGCCTACGAGCAGTACTTC
TRBJ2-2 16 . TRBV9 TRBD2 CASSAYSGSGIGELFF TGTGCCAGCAGCGCCTATAGCGGGAGTGGGATCGGGGAGCTGTTTTTT
TRBJ1-2 14 . TRBV5-1 . CASSLVGADYGYTF TGCGCCAGCAGCTTGGTAGGGGCAGACTATGGCTACACCTTC
TRBJ2-7 14 . TRBV6-5 . CASRSDRGGYEQYF TGTGCCAGCAGGAGCGATAGGGGCGGGTACGAGCAGTACTTC
TRBJ1-2 13 . TRBV5-8 . CASSPLRGYGYTF TGTGCCAGCAGCCCCCTCAGAGGCTATGGCTACACCTTC
TRBJ2-7 12 . TRBV6-6 . CASGFTAYEQYF TGTGCCAGCGGATTTACAGCTTACGAGCAGTACTTC
TRBJ2-1 13 once TRBV27 TRBD2 CASSWRLAGEQFF TGTGCCAGCAGTTGGCGACTAGCCGGGGAGCAGTTCTTC
TRBJ2-1 17 once TRBV18 . CASSPPSSASSYNEQFF TGTGCCAGCTCACCACCCTCTAGCGCCAGCTCCTACAATGAGCAGTTCTTC
TRBJ1-2 13 . TRBV28 . CASIPPGDYGYTF TGTGCCAGCATCCCCCCAGGGGACTATGGCTACACCTTC
TRBJ1-5 15 . TRBV6-1 . CASRGDGSSNQPQHF TGTGCCAGCAGGGGGGACGGCTCGAGCAATCAGCCCCAGCATTTT
TRBJ2-2 16 . TRBV4-3 . CASSHLATSITGELFF TGCGCCAGCAGCCACCTAGCGACTAGTATCACCGGGGAGCTGTTTTTT
TRBJ1-5 14 . TRBV6-5 . CASKGPGETQPQHF TGTGCCAGCAAAGGGCCTGGGGAAACTCAGCCCCAGCATTTT
TRBJ2-7 14 . TRBV14 . CASSQVRGTYEQYF TGTGCCAGCAGCCAAGTAAGGGGGACCTACGAGCAGTACTTC
TRBJ1-1 14 . TRBV9 TRBD1 CASSPEQGPTEAFF TGTGCCAGCAGCCCAGAACAGGGGCCCACTGAAGCTTTCTTT
TRBJ2-3 13 . TRBV7-7 . CASSLADADTQYF TGTGCCAGCAGCTTAGCGGACGCAGATACGCAGTATTTT
TRBJ1-6 14 . TRBV9 TRBD1 CASSARQGGSPLHF TGTGCCAGCAGCGCTAGACAGGGGGGATCACCCCTCCACTTT
TRBJ1-2 15 . TRBV6-5 TRBD1 CASSSYRGNNYGYTF TGTGCCAGCAGTTCCTACAGGGGGAATAACTATGGCTACACCTTC
TRBJ2-1 12 . TRBV28 . CASSLIASEQFF TGTGCCAGCAGCCTTATAGCTAGCGAGCAGTTCTTC
TRBJ1-3 15 . TRBV29-1 . CSVEDRTFSGNTIYF TGCAGCGTTGAAGATCGGACTTTCTCTGGAAACACCATATATTTT
TRBJ1-1 11 . TRBV20-1 . CSAGEDTEAFF TGCAGTGCTGGGGAGGACACTGAAGCTTTCTTT
TRBJ2-7 15 . TRBV5-6 . CASSDVELASYEQYF TGTGCCAGCAGTGATGTTGAGTTGGCTTCCTACGAGCAGTACTTC
TRBJ2-3 13 . TRBV5-4 TRBD1 CASTDRAGDTQYF TGTGCCAGCACGGACAGGGCAGGAGATACGCAGTATTTT
TRBJ2-3 16 once TRBV28 . CASSSRTSKSTDTQYF TGTGCCAGCAGTTCGCGCACTAGCAAAAGCACAGATACGCAGTATTTT
TRBJ2-3 17 . TRBV9 . CASSVVGTLLSTDTQYF TGTGCCAGCAGCGTAGTAGGAACACTACTTAGCACAGATACGCAGTATTTT
TRBJ2-7 11 . TRBV25-1 . CASGGTYEQYF TGTGCCAGCGGGGGGACCTACGAGCAGTACTTC
TRBJ1-5 14 . TRBV27 TRBD1 CASSTTGAYQPQHF TGTGCCAGCAGTACGACAGGGGCCTATCAGCCCCAGCATTTT
TRBJ1-4 18 . TRBV28 TRBD1 CASTPGTGLPSTNEKLFF TGTGCCAGCACCCCCGGGACAGGCCTACCCTCAACTAATGAAAAACTGTTTTTT
TRBJ2-5 14 . TRBV15 . CATSRDRIQETQYF TGTGCCACCAGCAGAGACAGGATTCAAGAGACCCAGTACTTC
TRBJ2-2 16 . TRBV5-1 TRBD1 CASTTPGQGNTGELFF TGCGCCAGCACGACCCCGGGACAGGGGAACACCGGGGAGCTGTTTTTT